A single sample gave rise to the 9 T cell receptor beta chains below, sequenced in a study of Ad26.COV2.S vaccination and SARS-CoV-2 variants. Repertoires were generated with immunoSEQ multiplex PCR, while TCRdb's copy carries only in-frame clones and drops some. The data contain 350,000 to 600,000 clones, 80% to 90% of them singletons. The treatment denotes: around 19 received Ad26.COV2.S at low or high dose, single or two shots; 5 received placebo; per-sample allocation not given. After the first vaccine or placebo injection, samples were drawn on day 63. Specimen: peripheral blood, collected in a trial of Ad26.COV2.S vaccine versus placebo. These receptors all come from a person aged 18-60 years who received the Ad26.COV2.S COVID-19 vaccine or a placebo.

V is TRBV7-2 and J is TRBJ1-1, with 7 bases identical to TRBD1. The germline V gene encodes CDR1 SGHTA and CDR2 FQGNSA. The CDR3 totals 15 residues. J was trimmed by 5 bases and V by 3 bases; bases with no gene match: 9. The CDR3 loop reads CASSLTGRQSTEAFF. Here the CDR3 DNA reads TGTGCCAGCAGCTTGACAGGGCGACAGAGTACTGAAGCTTTCTTT. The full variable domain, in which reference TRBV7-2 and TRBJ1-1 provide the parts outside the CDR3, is GAGVSQSPSNKVTEKGKDVELRCDPISGHTALYWYRQSLGQGLEFLIYFQGNSAPDKSGLPSDRFSAERTGGSVSTLTIQRTQQEDSAVYLCASSLTGRQSTEAFFGQGTRLTVV.

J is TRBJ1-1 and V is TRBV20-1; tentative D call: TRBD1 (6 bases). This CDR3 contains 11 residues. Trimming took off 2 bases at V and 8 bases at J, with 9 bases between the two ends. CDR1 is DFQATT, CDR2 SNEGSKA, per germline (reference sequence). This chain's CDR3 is CSARRGEEAFF. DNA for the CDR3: TGCAGTGCTAGAAGGGGGGAGGAAGCTTTCTTT.

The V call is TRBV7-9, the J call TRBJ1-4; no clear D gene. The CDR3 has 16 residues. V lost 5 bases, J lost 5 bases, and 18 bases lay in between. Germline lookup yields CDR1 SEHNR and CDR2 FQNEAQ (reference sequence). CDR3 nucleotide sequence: TGTGCCAGCAGCCCATCAAAGACAACGCTAAATGAAAAACTGTTTTTT. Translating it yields CASSPSKTTLNEKLFF.

CDR3 sequence reads: CASSEFGQAEETQYF. The CDR3 nucleotides are TGTGCCAGCAGTGAATTTGGGCAGGCTGAAGAGACCCAGTACTTC. This chain connects TRBV2 to TRBJ2-5; D ambiguous. The V gene lost 2 bases and the J gene lost 3 bases, with 13 bases spanning the gap. This CDR3 is built from 15 residues. Germline assignment: CDR1 SNHLY and CDR2 FYNNEI.

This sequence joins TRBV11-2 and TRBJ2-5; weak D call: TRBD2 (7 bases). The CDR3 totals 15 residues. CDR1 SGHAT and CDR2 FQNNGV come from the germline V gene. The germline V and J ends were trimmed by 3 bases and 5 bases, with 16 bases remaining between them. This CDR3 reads CASSLRGRSGETQYF. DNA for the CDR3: TGTGCCAGCAGCTTGCGGGGGCGCTCAGGGGAGACCCAGTACTTC. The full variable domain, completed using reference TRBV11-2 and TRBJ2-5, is EAGVAQSPRYKIIEKRQSVAFWCNPISGHATLYWYQQILGQGPKLLIQFQNNGVVDDSQLPKDRFSAERLKGVDSTLKIQPAKLEDSAVYLCASSLRGRSGETQYFGPGTRLLVL.

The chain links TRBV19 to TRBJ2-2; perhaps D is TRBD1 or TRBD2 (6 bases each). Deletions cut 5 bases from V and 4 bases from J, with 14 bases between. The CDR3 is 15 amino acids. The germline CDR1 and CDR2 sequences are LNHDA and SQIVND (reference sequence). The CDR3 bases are TGTGCCAGTAGTTTGGGGGGCGCTTCCACCGGGGAGCTGTTTTTT. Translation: CASSLGGASTGELFF.

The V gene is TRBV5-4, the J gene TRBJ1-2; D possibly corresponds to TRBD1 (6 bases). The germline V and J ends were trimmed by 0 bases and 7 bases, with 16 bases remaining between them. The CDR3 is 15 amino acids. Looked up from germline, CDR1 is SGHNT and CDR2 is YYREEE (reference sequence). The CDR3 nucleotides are TGTGCCAGCAGCTTGGTCACGGGGGCCGCCCTTGGCTACACCTTC. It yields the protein CASSLVTGAALGYTF.

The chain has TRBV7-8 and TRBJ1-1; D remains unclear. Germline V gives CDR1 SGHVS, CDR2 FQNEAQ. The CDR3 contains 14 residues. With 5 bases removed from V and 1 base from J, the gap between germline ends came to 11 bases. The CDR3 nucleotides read TGTGCCAGCAGCGACCTTTTAGAGAACACTGAAGCTTTCTTT. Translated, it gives CASSDLLENTEAFF.

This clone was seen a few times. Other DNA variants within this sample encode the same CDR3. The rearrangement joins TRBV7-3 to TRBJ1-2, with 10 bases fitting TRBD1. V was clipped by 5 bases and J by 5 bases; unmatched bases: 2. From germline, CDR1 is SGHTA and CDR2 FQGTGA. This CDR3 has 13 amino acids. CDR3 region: CASSPGQGYGYTF. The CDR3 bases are TGTGCCAGCAGCCCGGGACAGGGGTATGGCTACACCTTC.